The 25 T cell receptor beta chains listed next were all sequenced from one sample in a study of identical twins. Each CDR3 protein is one row after TCRdb ran MiXCR on the 5' RACE reads. The sample carries more than 1.5 million distinct CDR3 sequences, under 35% recorded once. Sample: cord blood. The receptors derive from a newborn girl in good health.

V is TRBV20-1 and J is TRBJ2-3; 9 bases fit TRBD1. This CDR3 comprises 14 residues. J was trimmed by 6 bases and V by 4 bases; bases with no gene match: 8. Germline lookup yields CDR1 DFQATT and CDR2 SNEGSKA (reference sequence). CDR3 nucleotides: TGCAGTGCTACCAGGACAGGGGATTACGATACGCAGTATTTT. This gives the protein CSATRTGDYDTQYF.

The chain couples TRBV20-1 to TRBJ2-7; 8 nucleotides match TRBD2. The CDR3 loop spans 14 amino acids. In germline, CDR1 is DFQATT, CDR2 SNEGSKA (reference sequence). After removal of 5 bases from V and 2 bases from J, the junction contained 8 bases not matched to a gene. The CDR3 region is CSARYERGPYEQYF. The DNA for the CDR3 is TGCAGTGCTCGATACGAGCGGGGGCCCTACGAGCAGTACTTC.

This clonotype was counted ten times or more. The rearrangement joins TRBV10-3 to TRBJ2-3; 15 positions agree with TRBD2. Germline values: CDR1 ENHRY, CDR2 SYGVKD. CDR3 length equals 17 residues. With 3 bases clipped from V and 2 bases from J, the junction kept 3 bases outside the gene matches. CDR3 sequence (DNA): TGTGCCATCAGTGAAGGGACTAGCGGGAGGCACACAGATACGCAGTATTTT. The encoded protein is CAISEGTSGRHTDTQYF.

Only a few counts were recorded for this clonotype. J is TRBJ2-7 and V is TRBV13, with TRBD2 matching 7 bases. Per germline, CDR1 PRHDT and CDR2 FYEKMQ (reference sequence). The J segment lost 4 bases and the V segment lost 5 bases, leaving 8 bases of the junction unmatched. The CDR3 is made up of 14 amino acids. The CDR3 DNA reads as TGTGCCAGCAGCCGTAGCGGGTCTATATACGAGCAGTACTTC. Encoded protein: CASSRSGSIYEQYF.

J is TRBJ1-5 and V is TRBV2; TRBD1 might be the D (6 bases). This CDR3 is 16 amino acids long. Trimming stripped 6 bases from V and 5 bases from J, with 20 bases between. The germline V gene encodes CDR1 SNHLY and CDR2 FYNNEI. The CDR3 loop reads CASRATTGRGYQPQHF. CDR3 DNA: TGTGCCAGCAGGGCAACGACAGGTCGAGGGTATCAGCCCCAGCATTTT.

In DNA, the CDR3 is TGCAGTGCTTCCGTGGACCTAATAGCGGGAGAAGACGGTGAGCAGTTCTTC. This codes for CSASVDLIAGEDGEQFF. The genes are TRBV20-1 and TRBJ2-1, with 9 positions matching TRBD2. Per germline, CDR1 DFQATT and CDR2 SNEGSKA (reference sequence). Germline trimming cut 5 bases from V and 9 bases from J; bases unmatched to any gene: 20. This CDR3 region has 17 residues.

The V call is TRBV2, the J call TRBJ2-7; 7 nucleotides align to TRBD1. The trim removed 2 bases at V and 3 bases at J, leaving 4 bases unmatched. There are 14 residues in the CDR3. Germline CDR1 and CDR2: SNHLY and FYNNEI. CDR3 DNA sequence: TGTGCCAGCAGTGAACACGCAGGGGGCTACGAGCAGTACTTC. Its translation: CASSEHAGGYEQYF.

The V gene is TRBV10-3, the J gene TRBJ1-5; D ambiguous. Trimming pared 0 bases from V and 6 bases from J, leaving 3 bases between. This CDR3 region has 12 residues. The V gene's germline CDR1 is ENHRY and CDR2 SYGVKD. CDR3 region: CAISESTQPQHF. CDR3 DNA sequence: TGTGCCATCAGTGAGTCGACTCAGCCCCAGCATTTT.

The genes are TRBV20-1 and TRBJ2-7, with D possibly being TRBD2 (5 bases). With 1 base removed from V and 7 bases from J, the gap between germline ends came to 17 bases. From germline, CDR1 is DFQATT and CDR2 SNEGSKA (reference sequence). The CDR3 extends over 14 amino acids. The CDR3 reads CSARAGSFGNEQYF. Written as DNA, the CDR3 is TGCAGTGCTAGAGCGGGATCGTTCGGAAATGAGCAGTACTTC.

This chain joins TRBV4-1 and TRBJ2-1, with D unclear. Trimming removed 1 base at V and 5 bases at J, with 15 bases between. CDR3 length: 16 amino acids. Germline loops: CDR1 MGHRA, CDR2 YSYEKL. CDR3 amino acids: CASSQGRTHVNNEQFF. In DNA form, the CDR3 reads TGCGCCAGCAGCCAAGGTAGAACCCACGTTAACAATGAGCAGTTCTTC.

V and J are TRBV5-1 and TRBJ2-7; D may match TRBD1 or TRBD2 (9 bases each). Trimming removed 1 base from V and 3 bases from J, with 29 bases in between. Germline V gene lookup returns CDR1 SGHRS and CDR2 YFSETQ. This CDR3 is built from 20 residues. DNA for the CDR3: TGCGCCAGCAGCTTGCCCCGGACAGGGGTTAAGACTAGCGGATACTACGAGCAGTACTTC. It codes for CASSLPRTGVKTSGYYEQYF.

The CDR3 bases are TGTGCCAGCAGTTTATCCAGGATGGTCAATCAGCCCCAGCATTTT. It codes for CASSLSRMVNQPQHF. This sequence joins TRBV28 and TRBJ1-5; no clear D. The V and J ends lost 1 base and 3 bases respectively, with 10 bases between them. The CDR3 loop spans 15 amino acids. Germline V gene data show CDR1 as MDHEN and CDR2 as SYDVKM.

This clonotype was counted only a few times. This chain joins TRBV5-1 and TRBJ2-2; tentative D call: TRBD1 (6 bases). Trimming removed 3 bases at V and 1 base at J, with 16 bases between. The CDR3 runs 17 residues. The germline CDR1 and CDR2 sequences are SGHRS and YFSETQ. The CDR3, as DNA: TGCGCCAGCAGCTCCCGCCCCGGGACAAGGAACACCGGGGAGCTGTTTTTT. It specifies CASSSRPGTRNTGELFF.

This clonotype was counted only a few times. The rearrangement links TRBV7-2 to TRBJ2-3; D not certain. Trimming took 1 base from V and 3 from J, leaving 8 bases between them. The germline V gene encodes CDR1 SGHTA and CDR2 FQGNSA. The CDR3 contains 14 residues. CDR3 coding DNA: TGTGCCAGCAGCTTAGGGTCGTGGACAGATACGCAGTATTTT. Translating it yields CASSLGSWTDTQYF.

The chain recombines TRBV10-3 with TRBJ1-6; 8 bases line up with TRBD1. The CDR3 runs 14 residues. V lost 4 bases to trimming and J lost 10 bases; unmatched junction nucleotides: 6. CDR1 and CDR2 (germline): ENHRY, SYGVKD. The DNA for the CDR3 is TGTGCCATCAGTGCTTGGACAGGGAACTCACCCCTCCACTTT. Its protein is CAISAWTGNSPLHF.

For this clonotype: Being one base from a much bigger clone, this may be a read error. The chain couples TRBV3-1 to TRBJ2-7; D may be TRBD1 (5 bases). Germline CDR1 is LGHDT and CDR2 is YNNKEL (reference sequence). There are 13 residues in the CDR3. The CDR3 sequence: CAGSQVGLYEQYF. The CDR3 coding sequence is TGTGCCGGCAGCCAAGTGGGGCTCTACGAGCAGTACTTC.

The V gene is TRBV20-1, the J gene TRBJ2-7; no definite D call. The CDR3 consists of 16 residues. Trimming removed 0 bases at V and 1 base at J, with 16 bases between. CDR1 and CDR2 from the germline V gene are DFQATT and SNEGSKA (reference sequence). CDR3 nucleotides: TGCAGTGCTAGAGATGGCGTGGGCCGGTATTCCTACGAGCAGTACTTC. Protein sequence: CSARDGVGRYSYEQYF.

CDR3 in amino acids: CASSRTWTSGGRDTQYF. Here the CDR3 DNA reads TGTGCCAGCAGCCGCACCTGGACTAGTGGGGGGAGAGATACGCAGTATTTT. The chain links TRBV4-2 to TRBJ2-3, with 7 bases aligning to TRBD2. Losses at the gene ends were 4 bases for V and 5 bases for J; bases not matched to a gene: 15. The CDR3 is 17 amino acids. The germline gives CDR1 LGHNA, CDR2 YNFKEQ.

This clonotype was counted many times. The chain is built from TRBV4-2 and TRBJ2-5; 8 bases align to TRBD2. The CDR3 is 14 residues long. CDR1 and CDR2 from the germline V gene are LGHNA and YNFKEQ. V trimming: 4 bases; J trimming: 1 base; junction bases outside the gene matches: 2. The CDR3 loop is CASSPGTSQETQYF. CDR3 bases: TGTGCCAGCAGCCCAGGGACTAGCCAAGAGACCCAGTACTTC.

This clonotype was counted a few times. V is TRBV5-1 and J is TRBJ1-2; D is possibly TRBD1 (6 bases). This CDR3 has 18 residues. With 1 base removed from V and 5 bases from J, the gap between germline ends came to 24 bases. Germline V lookup: CDR1 SGHRS, CDR2 YFSETQ. CDR3 DNA sequence: TGCGCCAGCAGCTTGTTGGGCGGGACAAGTCTCCTTGGGTATGGCTACACCTTC. Translation: CASSLLGGTSLLGYGYTF.

The chain couples TRBV7-2 to TRBJ1-2; D gene uncertain. Germline V gives CDR1 SGHTA, CDR2 FQGNSA. V was clipped by 5 bases and J by 4 bases, with 20 bases between them. This CDR3 spans 16 amino acids. The CDR3 nucleotides read TGTGCCAGCAGCCCCGCATTGGGGAGGGTTGGCTATGGCTACACCTTC. Protein product: CASSPALGRVGYGYTF.

V gene TRBV4-1 combines with J gene TRBJ1-2; D possibly corresponds to TRBD1 (6 bases). This CDR3 comprises 16 residues. V lost 0 bases, J lost 5 bases, and 16 bases lay in between. The germline CDR1 and CDR2 sequences are MGHRA and YSYEKL. In DNA, the CDR3 is TGCGCCAGCAGCCAAGAGAGGGGCCAGGGGTCTTATGGCTACACCTTC. Protein sequence: CASSQERGQGSYGYTF.

This clonotype was recorded a few times. This chain joins TRBV5-1 and TRBJ2-7, with no clear D. CDR1 SGHRS and CDR2 YFSETQ come from the germline V gene. Deletions cut 3 bases from V and 7 bases from J, with 14 bases between. This CDR3 contains 13 residues. The CDR3 reads CASSWGILNEQYF. The CDR3 DNA reads as TGCGCCAGCAGCTGGGGAATCTTAAATGAGCAGTACTTC.

This clonotype has a handful of counts. The V call is TRBV5-1, the J call TRBJ1-2; 8 bases map to TRBD1. This CDR3 region has 14 residues. CDR1 is SGHRS, CDR2 YFSETQ, per germline. V dropped 1 base and J dropped 6; count of bases not matched to a gene: 5. CDR3 nucleotides: TGCGCCAGCAGCTTGCAGGGGGCTGGAAATGGCTACACCTTC. It codes for CASSLQGAGNGYTF.

V is TRBV4-2 and J is TRBJ1-6; D ambiguous. The CDR3 sequence is 18 residues long. Trimming took 0 bases from V and 4 from J, leaving 16 bases between them. Germline loops: CDR1 LGHNA, CDR2 YNFKEQ. CDR3 loop: CASSQDGDDADYNSPLHF. The DNA for the CDR3 is TGTGCCAGCAGCCAAGATGGGGATGACGCAGATTATAATTCACCCCTCCACTTT.